These 21 T cell receptor beta chains came from one sample sequenced in a study of response to subunit inactivated influenza vaccine. Each CDR3 protein is one row after TCRdb ran MiXCR on the RT-PCR reads. The sample records roughly 170,000 distinct CDR3 sequences, around a tenth being singletons. The sample in question was non-naive T cells sorted from PBMCs, obtained on the day of vaccination. These receptors all stem from a man aged 45-65 years who received an inactivated influenza vaccine.

Concerning this clonotype itself: A read error is possible here, since a much larger clone lies one base away. The chain combines TRBV12-3 or TRBV12-4 with TRBJ2-5; no clear D gene. V was trimmed by 6 bases and J by 5 bases, leaving 10 bases between them. This CDR3 comprises 12 residues. CDR3 in DNA: TGTGCCAGCAGGAGAATTGAGGAGACCCAGTACTTC. Translation: CASRRIEETQYF.

J is TRBJ2-1 and V is TRBV12-5; the D gene is possibly TRBD2 (7 bases). Trimming left V 0 bases short and J 5 bases short, with 17 bases between. CDR1 and CDR2 (germline): LGHNT, FRNRAP. The CDR3 has 17 residues. The DNA for the CDR3 is TGTGCTAGTGGTTTGGTACTGCTAGGCGGGGGCCACAATGAGCAGTTCTTC. It is translated as CASGLVLLGGGHNEQFF.

Comments on this clonotype: At one end, the junction sequence differs from germline, possibly due to a read error. The rearrangement uses TRBV4-2 and TRBJ2-1; D remains unclear. This CDR3 has 13 residues. Looked up from germline, CDR1 is LGHNA and CDR2 is YNFKEQ. CDR3 in amino acids: CANSQDDINEQFF. CDR3 in DNA: TGTGCCAACAGCCAAGATGATATCAATGAGCAGTTCTTC.

This clonotype was found many times. This chain connects TRBV20-1 to TRBJ1-6; D is ambiguous. This CDR3 contains 16 residues. Germline V gene data show CDR1 as DFQATT and CDR2 as SNEGSKA (reference sequence). The V gene lost 6 bases and the J gene lost 0 bases, with 15 bases spanning the gap. The CDR3 coding sequence is TGCAGTGCCACTAAGGGCACGAGCTCCTATAATTCACCCCTCCACTTT. It yields the protein CSATKGTSSYNSPLHF.

The table lists this clonotype with a few counts. The CDR3 is CASSEEGGWRNEQFF. DNA of the CDR3: TGTGCCAGCAGCGAAGAAGGGGGCTGGAGAAATGAGCAGTTCTTC. This chain joins TRBV5-6 and TRBJ2-1; 7 bases are a match to TRBD1. The CDR3 is 15 residues long. With 4 bases clipped from V and 7 bases from J, the junction kept 11 bases outside the gene matches. Germline assignment: CDR1 SGHDT and CDR2 YYEEEE. The variable domain in full, completed from reference TRBV5-6 and TRBJ2-1, reads DAGVTQSPTHLIKTRGQQVTLRCSPKSGHDTVSWYQQALGQGPQFIFQYYEEEERQRGNFPDRFSGHQFPNYSSELNVNALLLGDSALYLCASSEEGGWRNEQFFGPGTRLTVL.

V gene TRBV5-4 combines with J gene TRBJ1-1, with a possible D match to TRBD1 (6 bases). V gave up 6 bases and J gave up 5 bases, with 17 bases separating them. CDR1 is SGHNT, CDR2 YYREEE, per germline (reference sequence). CDR3 size: 14 residues. In DNA, the CDR3 is TGTGCCAGCACCTTACGAGGGGGAGGGACTGAAGCTTTCTTT. Translating gives CASTLRGGGTEAFF. The full variable domain, completed using reference TRBV5-4 and TRBJ1-1, is ETGVTQSPTHLIKTRGQQVTLRCSSQSGHNTVSWYQQALGQGPQFIFQYYREEENGRGNFPPRFSGLQFPNYSSELNVNALELDDSALYLCASTLRGGGTEAFFGQGTRLTVV.

Ten or more counts support this clonotype. The chain carries TRBV7-2 and TRBJ1-6; TRBD1 matches 7 bases. CDR1 SGHTA and CDR2 FQGNSA come from the germline V gene. Germline trimming cut 7 bases from V and 10 bases from J; bases unmatched to any gene: 13. This CDR3 has 15 amino acids. The CDR3 region has the DNA TGTGCCAGCAAACCTCCGGGACAGCGATTGTCACCCCTCCACTTT. It is translated as CASKPPGQRLSPLHF.

This chain links TRBV6-1 with TRBJ1-2, with 8 bases that match TRBD1. The germline V gene has CDR1 MNHNS and CDR2 SASEGT. The J segment lost 9 bases and the V segment lost 5 bases, leaving 14 bases of the junction unmatched. The CDR3 sequence is 15 residues long. CDR3 coding DNA: TGTGCCAGCAGTACGCATCTTCAGGGGGCGCTGAGCTACACCTTC. This translates into CASSTHLQGALSYTF.

The table lists this clonotype with a few counts. The genes are TRBV7-2 and TRBJ1-1; maybe TRBD1 (5 bases). V lost 5 bases and J lost 5, with 15 bases in between. The CDR3 totals 14 residues. Per germline, CDR1 SGHTA and CDR2 FQGNSA. The CDR3 DNA follows: TGTGCCAGCAGCCCCTTCCAGGGAGGGACTGAAGCTTTCTTT. As protein: CASSPFQGGTEAFF.

The V gene is TRBV20-1, the J gene TRBJ1-4, with unresolved D. Trimming stripped 2 bases from V and 4 bases from J, with 17 bases between. The germline V gene encodes CDR1 DFQATT and CDR2 SNEGSKA (reference sequence). The CDR3 has 16 residues. CDR3: CSARPGGGPSNEKLFF. As DNA, the CDR3 is TGCAGTGCTAGACCTGGAGGAGGGCCAAGTAATGAAAAACTGTTTTTT.

The V gene is TRBV18, the J gene TRBJ2-7; maybe TRBD1 (6 bases). The V and J ends lost 3 bases and 6 bases respectively, with 15 bases between them. Germline V gene sequence: CDR1 KGHSH, CDR2 LQKENI. This CDR3 has 14 amino acids. This chain's CDR3 is CASSPYREVGEQYF. CDR3 coding DNA: TGTGCCAGCTCACCCTACAGGGAAGTGGGCGAGCAGTACTTC.

The genes are TRBV18 and TRBJ2-5, with D unresolved. Trimming removed 0 bases at V and 4 bases at J, with 9 bases between. CDR1 KGHSH and CDR2 LQKENI come from the germline V gene. This CDR3 comprises 14 residues. The CDR3: CASSPPMSGETQYF. The CDR3 DNA reads as TGTGCCAGCTCACCACCGATGAGTGGAGAGACCCAGTACTTC.

This clonotype was counted ten times or more. The V call is TRBV5-1, the J call TRBJ2-1; unclear D gene. Trimming removed 0 bases at V and 5 bases at J, with 6 bases between. There are 13 residues in the CDR3. Germline lookup yields CDR1 SGHRS and CDR2 YFSETQ. CDR3 sequence reads: CASSLAGNNEQFF. The CDR3, as DNA: TGCGCCAGCAGCTTGGCTGGGAACAATGAGCAGTTCTTC.

This clonotype was detected many times. The chain uses TRBV7-2 and TRBJ2-3, with D unclear. V gave up 1 base and J gave up 2 bases, with 7 bases separating them. Germline values: CDR1 SGHTA, CDR2 FQGNSA. The CDR3 covers 14 residues. Here the CDR3 reads CASSLDSTTDTQYF. The DNA for the CDR3 is TGTGCCAGCAGCTTAGACAGCACCACAGATACGCAGTATTTT.

This clonotype was counted only a few times. The rearrangement joins TRBV12-3 or TRBV12-4 to TRBJ1-3; 8 positions match TRBD1. CDR3 length: 14 amino acids. After removal of 7 bases from V and 2 bases from J, the junction contained 4 bases not matched to a gene. The CDR3 spells CASNQQGAGNTIYF. As DNA, the CDR3 is TGTGCCAGCAACCAACAGGGGGCTGGAAACACCATATATTTT.

This clonotype was counted only a few times. The chain combines TRBV11-2 with TRBJ2-5; 8 bases are shared with TRBD2. The CDR3 is made up of 15 amino acids. Germline V gene lookup returns CDR1 SGHAT and CDR2 FQNNGV. Trimming at V came to 5 bases and at J to 5 bases, leaving 10 bases not matched to a gene. The CDR3 sequence: CASSPGGFDWETQYF. The CDR3 coding sequence is TGTGCCAGCAGCCCGGGAGGGTTCGATTGGGAGACCCAGTACTTC.

V is TRBV6-1 and J is TRBJ2-1, with 9 bases matching TRBD2. The CDR3 contains 18 residues. CDR1 MNHNS and CDR2 SASEGT come from the germline V gene. V lost 5 bases, J lost 1 base, and 12 bases stayed unmatched. This chain's CDR3 is CASSPRGASGVSYNEQFF. CDR3 bases: TGTGCCAGCAGTCCGAGGGGAGCTAGCGGGGTTTCCTACAATGAGCAGTTCTTC.

This clonotype was detected ten times or more. The chain has TRBV7-9 and TRBJ2-3; no clear D. Trimming took off 0 bases at V and 1 base at J, with 8 bases between the two ends. Germline assignment: CDR1 SEHNR and CDR2 FQNEAQ (reference sequence). The CDR3 length is 15 residues. DNA of the CDR3: TGTGCCAGCAGCTTAGCCACGGTCCGCACAGATACGCAGTATTTT. Protein sequence: CASSLATVRTDTQYF.

The gene calls are TRBV7-9 and TRBJ2-4; D call uncertain. V was cut by 3 bases and J by 5 bases, with 5 bases left in between. The germline V gene has CDR1 SEHNR and CDR2 FQNEAQ (reference sequence). The CDR3 has 12 residues. Here the CDR3 DNA reads TGTGCCAGCAGCTTTGGGGAAAACATTCAGTACTTC. Amino acids: CASSFGENIQYF.

This clonotype has only a few counts. This chain joins TRBV18 and TRBJ1-2, with D perhaps matching TRBD1 (5 bases). The CDR3 contains 13 residues. Trimming cost V 3 bases and J 4 bases, with 9 bases left between them. Germline V gene sequence: CDR1 KGHSH, CDR2 LQKENI. CDR3 sequence: CASSPDSSYGYTF. In DNA form, the CDR3 reads TGTGCCAGCTCACCCGACAGTTCCTATGGCTACACCTTC.

This clonotype has at least ten counts. The V call is TRBV12-3 or TRBV12-4, the J call TRBJ1-2; no definite D call. This CDR3 has 14 amino acids. V was clipped by 1 base and J by 5 bases, with 11 bases between them. This CDR3 reads CASSLVPGFYGYTF. Written as DNA, the CDR3 is TGTGCCAGCAGTTTAGTGCCGGGATTTTATGGCTACACCTTC.